This T cell receptor (beta chain) was sequenced in a study of cytomegalovirus exposure and HLA in healthy donors. In the study overall: Tens of millions of unique TCRs, all from HLA-typed donors, were included in an early release of the data.

Findings and caveats of the study: An analysis done earlier found most TCR beta V segments productive about 87% or about 30% of the time. In a later analysis, specific HLA alleles were associated with approximately 16,000 TCR beta sequences at a 0.05 false discovery rate.

The CDR3 sequence is 15 residues long. CDR1 SGHRS and CDR2 YFSETQ come from the germline V gene. The V and J ends lost 4 bases and 3 bases, in that order; junction bases with no gene match: 3. The PCR contained 60 Vbeta and 13 Jbeta primers. This table comes from immunoSEQ multiplex PCR, and its TCRdb copy is limited to in-frame clones, with some not included. This table holds roughly 150,000 clones, roughly 74% found once. A word on this clone: Its antigen is undetermined.

Sequenced sample: PBMCs. The clonotype was recovered from a man between 18 and 35 years old in good health and CMV-seropositive. This rearrangement joins TRBV5-1 to TRBJ2-7, with 14 bases that match TRBD2. The CDR3 DNA sequence: TGCGCCAGCAGCGGGGGACTAGCGGGAGACTACGAGCAGTACTTC. Translation: CASSGGLAGDYEQYF.